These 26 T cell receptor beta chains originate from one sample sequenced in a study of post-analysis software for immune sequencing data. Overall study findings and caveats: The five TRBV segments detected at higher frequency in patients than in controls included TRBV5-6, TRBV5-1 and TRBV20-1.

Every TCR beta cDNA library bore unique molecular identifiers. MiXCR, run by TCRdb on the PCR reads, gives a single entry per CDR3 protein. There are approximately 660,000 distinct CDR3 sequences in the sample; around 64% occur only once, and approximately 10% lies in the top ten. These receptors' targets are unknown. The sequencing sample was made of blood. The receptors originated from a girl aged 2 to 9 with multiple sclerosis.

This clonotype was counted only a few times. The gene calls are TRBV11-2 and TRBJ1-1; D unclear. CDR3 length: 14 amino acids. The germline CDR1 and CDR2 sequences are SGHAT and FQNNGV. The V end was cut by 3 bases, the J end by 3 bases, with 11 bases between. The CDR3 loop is CASSFRDRDTEAFF. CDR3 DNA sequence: TGTGCCAGCAGCTTCCGGGATCGGGACACTGAAGCTTTCTTT.

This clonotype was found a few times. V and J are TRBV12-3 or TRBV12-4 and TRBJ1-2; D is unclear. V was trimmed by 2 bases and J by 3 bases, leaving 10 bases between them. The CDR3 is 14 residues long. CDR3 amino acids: CASSLSGEYYGYTF. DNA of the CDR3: TGTGCCAGCAGTTTATCAGGCGAATACTATGGCTACACCTTC.

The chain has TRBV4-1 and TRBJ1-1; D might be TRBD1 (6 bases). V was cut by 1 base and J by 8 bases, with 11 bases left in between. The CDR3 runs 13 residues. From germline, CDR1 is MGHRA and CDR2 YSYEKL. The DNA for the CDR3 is TGCGCCAGCAGCCAAGCAGGGGCGACCGAAGCTTTCTTT. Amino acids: CASSQAGATEAFF.

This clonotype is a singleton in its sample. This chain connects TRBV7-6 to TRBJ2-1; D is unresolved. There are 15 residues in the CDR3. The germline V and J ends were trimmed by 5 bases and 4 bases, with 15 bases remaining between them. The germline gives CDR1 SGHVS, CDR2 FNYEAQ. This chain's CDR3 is CASSAYRGPYNEQFF. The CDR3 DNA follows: TGTGCCAGCAGCGCCTACCGAGGACCATACAATGAGCAGTTCTTC.

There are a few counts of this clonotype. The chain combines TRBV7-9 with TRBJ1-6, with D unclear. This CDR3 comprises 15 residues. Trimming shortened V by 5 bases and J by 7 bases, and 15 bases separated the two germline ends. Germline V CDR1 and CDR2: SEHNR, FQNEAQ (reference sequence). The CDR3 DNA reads TGTGCCAGCAGCCCCCCGGGGATCAGCAATTCACCCCTCCACTTT. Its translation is CASSPPGISNSPLHF.

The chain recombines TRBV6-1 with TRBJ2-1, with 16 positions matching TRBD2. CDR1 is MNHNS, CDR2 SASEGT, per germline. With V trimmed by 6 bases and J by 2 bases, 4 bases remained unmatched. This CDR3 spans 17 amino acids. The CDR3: CASRPGTSGGAYNEQFF. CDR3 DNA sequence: TGTGCCAGCAGACCCGGGACTAGCGGGGGGGCCTACAATGAGCAGTTCTTC.

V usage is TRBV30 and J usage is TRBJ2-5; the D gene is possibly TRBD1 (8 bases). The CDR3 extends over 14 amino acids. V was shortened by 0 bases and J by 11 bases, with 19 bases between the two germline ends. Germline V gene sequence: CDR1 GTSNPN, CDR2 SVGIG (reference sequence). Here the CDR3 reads CAWSVRQGAREQYF. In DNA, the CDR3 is TGTGCCTGGAGTGTACGGCAGGGGGCGCGGGAGCAGTACTTC.

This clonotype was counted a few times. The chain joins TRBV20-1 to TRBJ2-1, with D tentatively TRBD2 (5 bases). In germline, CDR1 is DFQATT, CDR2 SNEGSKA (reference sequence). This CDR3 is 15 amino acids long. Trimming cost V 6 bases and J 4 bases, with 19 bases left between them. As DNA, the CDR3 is TGCAGTGCAAGCAGAGGACTTACAATATACAATGAGCAGTTCTTC. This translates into CSASRGLTIYNEQFF.

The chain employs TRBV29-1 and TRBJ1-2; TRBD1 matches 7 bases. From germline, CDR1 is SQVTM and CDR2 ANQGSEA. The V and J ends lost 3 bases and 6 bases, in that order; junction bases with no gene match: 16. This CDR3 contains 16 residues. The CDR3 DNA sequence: TGCAGCGTTGAGCGTAGGAGACAGGGACAAGAACATGGCTACACCTTC. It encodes CSVERRRQGQEHGYTF. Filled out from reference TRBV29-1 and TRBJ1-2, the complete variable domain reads SAVISQKPSRDICQRGTSLTIQCQVDSQVTMMFWYRQQPGQSLTLIATANQGSEATYESGFVIDKFPISRPNLTFSTLTVSNMSPEDSSIYLCSVERRRQGQEHGYTFGSGTRLTVV.

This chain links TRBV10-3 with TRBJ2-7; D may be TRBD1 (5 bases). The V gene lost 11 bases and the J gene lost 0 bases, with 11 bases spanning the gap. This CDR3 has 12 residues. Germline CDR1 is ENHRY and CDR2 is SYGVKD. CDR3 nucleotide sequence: TGTGCCTCCCAAGGGGACTCCTACGAGCAGTACTTC. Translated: CASQGDSYEQYF.

In DNA, the CDR3 is TGTGCCAGCAGCTCATGGTCCCTTCAGGAGAACACTGAAGCTTTCTTT. Its protein product is CASSSWSLQENTEAFF. The chain combines TRBV28 with TRBJ1-1; the D is unclear. Germline CDR1 is MDHEN and CDR2 is SYDVKM. The CDR3 totals 16 residues. The V gene lost 6 bases and the J gene lost 1 base, with 18 bases spanning the gap.

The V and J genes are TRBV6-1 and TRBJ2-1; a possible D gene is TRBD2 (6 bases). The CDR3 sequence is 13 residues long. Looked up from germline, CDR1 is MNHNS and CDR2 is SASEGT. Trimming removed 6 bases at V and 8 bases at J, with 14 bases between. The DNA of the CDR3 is TGTGCCAGCAGGATGACTAGGGCAGATGAGCAGTTCTTC. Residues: CASRMTRADEQFF.

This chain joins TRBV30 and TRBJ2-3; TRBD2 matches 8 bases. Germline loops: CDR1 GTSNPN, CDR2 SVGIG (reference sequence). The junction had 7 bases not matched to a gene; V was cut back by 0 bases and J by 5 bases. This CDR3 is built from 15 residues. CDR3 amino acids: CAWSVGGGRGDTQYF. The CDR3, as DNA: TGTGCCTGGAGTGTGGGCGGGGGGCGCGGAGATACGCAGTATTTT.

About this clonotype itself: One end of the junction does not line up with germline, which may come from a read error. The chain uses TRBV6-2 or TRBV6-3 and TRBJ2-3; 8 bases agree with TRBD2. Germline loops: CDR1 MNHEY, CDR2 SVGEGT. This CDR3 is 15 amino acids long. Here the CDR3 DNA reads TGTGCCTGCAGTTACGGCGGGGGGTACACAGATACGCAGTATTTT. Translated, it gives CACSYGGGYTDTQYF.

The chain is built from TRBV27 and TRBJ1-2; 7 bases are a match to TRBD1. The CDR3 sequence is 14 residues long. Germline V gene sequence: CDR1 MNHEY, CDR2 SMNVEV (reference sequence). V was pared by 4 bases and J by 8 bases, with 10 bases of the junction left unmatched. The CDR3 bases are TGTGCCAGCAGTTCCACCCGACAGGGTAACGGCTACACCTTC. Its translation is CASSSTRQGNGYTF.

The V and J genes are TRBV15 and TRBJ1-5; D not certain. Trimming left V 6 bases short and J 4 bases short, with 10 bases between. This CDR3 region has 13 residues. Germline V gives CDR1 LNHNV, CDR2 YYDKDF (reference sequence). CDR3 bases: TGTGCCACCAGGGACGGCTATAATCAGCCCCAGCATTTT. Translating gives CATRDGYNQPQHF.

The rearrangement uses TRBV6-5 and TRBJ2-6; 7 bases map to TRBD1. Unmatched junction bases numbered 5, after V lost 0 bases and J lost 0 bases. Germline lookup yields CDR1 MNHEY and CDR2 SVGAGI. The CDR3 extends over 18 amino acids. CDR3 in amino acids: CASSYSTGFLSGANVLTF. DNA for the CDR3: TGTGCCAGCAGTTACTCGACAGGGTTCCTCTCTGGGGCCAACGTCCTGACTTTC.

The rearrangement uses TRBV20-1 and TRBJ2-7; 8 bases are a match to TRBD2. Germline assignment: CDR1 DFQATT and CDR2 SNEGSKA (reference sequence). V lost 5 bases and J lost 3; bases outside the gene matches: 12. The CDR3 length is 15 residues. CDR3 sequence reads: CSAAKGSGRIYEQYF. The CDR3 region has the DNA TGCAGTGCTGCCAAGGGGAGCGGGAGAATCTACGAGCAGTACTTC.

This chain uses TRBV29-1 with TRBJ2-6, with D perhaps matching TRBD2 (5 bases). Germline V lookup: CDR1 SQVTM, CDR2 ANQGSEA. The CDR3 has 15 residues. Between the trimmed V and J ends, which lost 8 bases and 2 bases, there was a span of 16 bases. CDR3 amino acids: CSIGESRAGANVLTF. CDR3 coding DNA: TGCAGCATCGGTGAGTCGAGGGCTGGGGCCAACGTCCTGACTTTC. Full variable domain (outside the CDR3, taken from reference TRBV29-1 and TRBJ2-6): SAVISQKPSRDICQRGTSLTIQCQVDSQVTMMFWYRQQPGQSLTLIATANQGSEATYESGFVIDKFPISRPNLTFSTLTVSNMSPEDSSIYLCSIGESRAGANVLTFGAGSRLTVL.

The CDR3 DNA reads as TGTGCCACCAGCGGCCCCCGGGACAGGGACCTCCGAGAGACCCAGTACTTC. It translates to CATSGPRDRDLRETQYF. J is TRBJ2-5 and V is TRBV15; 9 positions agree with TRBD1. Germline CDR1 is LNHNV and CDR2 is YYDKDF (reference sequence). Trimming took 5 bases from V and 4 from J; bases not matched to a gene: 14. The CDR3 runs 17 residues.

CDR3 sequence (DNA): TGTGCCAGCAGTTTACAGTCGTCCTCTGGGGCCAACGTCCTGACTTTC. Translated, it gives CASSLQSSSGANVLTF. The chain combines TRBV12-3 or TRBV12-4 with TRBJ2-6; D is undetermined. The CDR3 is made up of 16 amino acids. The V and J ends lost 2 bases and 0 bases respectively, with 8 bases between them.

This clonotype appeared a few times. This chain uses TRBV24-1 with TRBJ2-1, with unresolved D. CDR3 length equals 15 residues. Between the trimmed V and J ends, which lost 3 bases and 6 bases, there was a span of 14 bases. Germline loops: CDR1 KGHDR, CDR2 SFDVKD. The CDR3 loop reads CATSDRAHLINEQFF. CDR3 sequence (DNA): TGTGCCACCAGTGATCGGGCCCATCTTATCAATGAGCAGTTCTTC.

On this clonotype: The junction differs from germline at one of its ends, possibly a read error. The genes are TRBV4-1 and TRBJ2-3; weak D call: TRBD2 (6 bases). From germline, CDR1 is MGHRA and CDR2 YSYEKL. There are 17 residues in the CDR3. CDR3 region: CASSQDSGGRWTDTQYF. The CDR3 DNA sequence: TGCGCCAGTAGCCAAGATAGCGGTGGTAGATGGACAGATACGCAGTATTTT.

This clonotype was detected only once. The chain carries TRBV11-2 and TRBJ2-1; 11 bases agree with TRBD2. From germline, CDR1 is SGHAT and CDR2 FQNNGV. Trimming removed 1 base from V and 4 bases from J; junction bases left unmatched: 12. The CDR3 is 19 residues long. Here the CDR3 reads CASSLVSTIAGGTYNEQFF. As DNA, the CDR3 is TGTGCCAGCAGCTTAGTTTCGACCATAGCGGGAGGGACGTACAATGAGCAGTTCTTC.

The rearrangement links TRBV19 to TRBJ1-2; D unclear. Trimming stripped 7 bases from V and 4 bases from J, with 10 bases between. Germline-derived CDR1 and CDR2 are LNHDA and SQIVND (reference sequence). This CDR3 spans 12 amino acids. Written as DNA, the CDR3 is TGTGCCAGTACCGTGGGCAGCTATGGCTACACCTTC. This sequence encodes CASTVGSYGYTF.

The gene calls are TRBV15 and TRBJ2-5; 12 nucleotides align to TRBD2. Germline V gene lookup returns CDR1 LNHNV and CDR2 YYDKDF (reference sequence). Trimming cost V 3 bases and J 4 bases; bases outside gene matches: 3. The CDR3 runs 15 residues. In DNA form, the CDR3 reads TGTGCCACCAGCAGGAGACTAGCGGGAGCAGAGACCCAGTACTTC. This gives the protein CATSRRLAGAETQYF.